The clone carrying this T cell receptor (beta chain) was recorded many times. Its antigen is as yet unknown. These data are taken from a study of neurological immune-mediated disorders. Study in general: Secondary progressive disease was present in 3, and relapsing-remitting disease in 31, of the approximately 35 multiple sclerosis patients. Overall study results and limits: When grouped phylogenetically, the repertoires of 18 of the 34 multiple sclerosis patients fell together in one related-CDR3 cluster, which is a possible signature.

TCRdb re-called the 5' RACE reads through MiXCR, storing one row per CDR3 protein. Altogether about 55,000 distinct CDR3 sequences are present, roughly 4.4% being singletons, with the ten largest covering 2.9%. V was pared by 6 bases and J by 2 bases, with 10 bases of the junction left unmatched. This CDR3 spans 16 amino acids. The study built unsorted libraries from 2 million PBMCs kept at -80 C. The sample taken for sequencing was PBMCs. This sequence originates from a man in his forties or fifties with multiple sclerosis. V is TRBV12-3 or TRBV12-4 and J is TRBJ2-3; 8 nucleotides line up with TRBD2. The CDR3 DNA is TGTGCCAGCAGACCTGGCGTAGCGGGGATCACAGATACGCAGTATTTT. It is translated as CASRPGVAGITDTQYF.